Listed below are T cell receptor beta chains from one sample, sequenced in a study of T cell responses to AZD1222 COVID-19 vaccine. TCRdb keeps only in-frame clones here, not all; method: immunoSEQ multiplex PCR. This sample yields around 110,000 clones, of which just over 90% are seen a single time; 5% to 8% belongs to the top ten. Sequenced material: peripheral blood, taken 28 days after the second AZD1222 dose. All receptors come from an adult who received the AZD1222 COVID-19 vaccine. CDR3s include the opening cysteine and the closing phenylalanine or tryptophan. D genes are given only for firm matches. Expanded clones get a size class; other rows say once, few or many, or leave the size out.

>TRBJ1-2|.|TRBV5-1|TRBD1
CASSLANRGIGNYGYTF
TGCGCCAGCAGCTTGGCGAACAGGGGGATCGGCAACTATGGCTACACCTTC
>TRBJ2-2|.|TRBV30|.
CAWSPVDRVGGSTGELFF
TGTGCCTGGAGTCCCGTGGACAGGGTCGGGGGGAGCACCGGGGAGCTGTTTTTT
>TRBJ2-5|.|TRBV5-1|TRBD2
CASSPGLAGTPQETQYF
TGCGCCAGCAGCCCGGGACTAGCGGGGACTCCTCAAGAGACCCAGTACTTC
>TRBJ1-6|.|TRBV27|.
CASSLQVLAYNSPLHF
TGTGCCAGCAGTTTACAGGTCCTTGCCTATAATTCACCCCTCCACTTT
>TRBJ2-5|.|TRBV20-1|.
CSASKRETQYF
TGCAGTGCTAGCAAAAGAGAGACCCAGTACTTC
>TRBJ2-5|.|TRBV13|TRBD1
CASSSGTGWKTQYF
TGTGCCAGCAGTTCCGGGACAGGGTGGAAGACCCAGTACTTC
>TRBJ2-3|.|TRBV19|TRBD1
CASSSHRGGTDTQYF
TGTGCCAGTAGTAGCCACAGGGGAGGCACAGATACGCAGTATTTT
>TRBJ1-6|few|TRBV11-2|.
CASSWDTDSPLHF
TGTGCCAGCAGCTGGGACACGGACTCACCCCTCCACTTT
>TRBJ1-3|.|TRBV6-5|.
CASRGTNTIYF
TGTGCCAGCAGGGGAACCAACACCATATATTTT
>TRBJ1-1|.|TRBV6-5|.
CASSRTDTNTEAFF
TGTGCCAGCAGCCGGACTGATACGAACACTGAAGCTTTCTTT
>TRBJ1-4|.|TRBV6-1|.
CASSDQNGRISEKLFF
TGTGCCAGCAGTGACCAAAATGGCCGGATCTCTGAAAAACTGTTTTTT
>TRBJ2-1|few|TRBV12-2|.
CASRLNLPRMRLAPLYNEQFF
TGTGCAAGTCGCTTAAACCTGCCCCGCATGCGACTAGCGCCGTTATACAATGAGCAGTTCTTC
>TRBJ2-7|.|TRBV27|.
CASSLRGLDSAYEQYF
TGTGCCAGCAGTTTACGGGGGCTGGACAGCGCCTACGAGCAGTACTTC
>TRBJ2-1|once|TRBV6-1|TRBD2
CASSEVSGTSNEQFF
TGTGCCAGCAGTGAAGTCTCCGGGACTAGCAATGAGCAGTTCTTC
>TRBJ2-3|.|TRBV27|.
CASSLYPGTDTQYF
TGTGCCAGCAGTTTATACCCGGGCACAGATACGCAGTATTTT
>TRBJ2-1|few|TRBV7-2|TRBD2
CASSPTGTRGYNEQFF
TGTGCCAGCAGCCCCACCGGGACTAGAGGCTACAATGAGCAGTTCTTC
>TRBJ1-1|.|TRBV15|.
CATSRPEGDTEAFF
TGTGCCACCAGCAGACCGGAGGGGGACACTGAAGCTTTCTTT
>TRBJ2-7|.|TRBV5-1|.
CASSREGSYEQYF
TGCGCCAGCAGCCGAGAAGGCAGCTACGAGCAGTACTTC
>TRBJ2-3|.|TRBV6-5|TRBD2
CASSWQSGGPDTQYF
TGTGCCAGCAGTTGGCAGAGCGGGGGGCCAGATACGCAGTATTTT
>TRBJ1-5|.|TRBV28|.
CASKRGGNQPQHF
TGTGCCAGCAAGAGGGGAGGTAATCAGCCCCAGCATTTT
>TRBJ1-3|.|TRBV6-2/TRBV6-3|.
CASSLSRAWASIYF
TGTGCCAGCAGTTTGAGCCGAGCTTGGGCGTCCATATATTTT
>TRBJ1-1|.|TRBV7-8|.
CASSLAGGMNTEAFF
TGTGCCAGCAGCTTAGCGGGGGGGATGAACACTGAAGCTTTCTTT
>TRBJ2-7|.|TRBV10-2|TRBD2
CASSDGTSGGRFSYEQYF
TGCGCCAGCAGTGATGGGACTAGCGGGGGGCGTTTCTCCTACGAGCAGTACTTC
>TRBJ2-5|.|TRBV5-1|TRBD2
CASTSLAEETQYF
TGCGCCAGCACATCACTAGCGGAAGAGACCCAGTACTTC
>TRBJ2-2|.|TRBV7-6|.
CASSSSAGANTGELFF
TGTGCCAGCAGCTCTTCGGCAGGCGCGAACACCGGGGAGCTGTTTTTT
>TRBJ2-3|.|TRBV13|TRBD2
CASSLPGGGTDTQYF
TGTGCCAGCAGCTTGCCGGGGGGAGGCACAGATACGCAGTATTTT
>TRBJ1-1|.|TRBV5-4|.
CASSPFTGTNTEAFF
TGTGCCAGCAGCCCCTTTACAGGGACGAACACTGAAGCTTTCTTT
>TRBJ2-1|.|TRBV13|TRBD2
CASSLASSGRANEQFF
TGTGCCAGCAGCTTAGCTAGTAGCGGGAGGGCCAATGAGCAGTTCTTC
>TRBJ1-2|.|TRBV30|.
CAWTTGAFYGYTF
TGTGCCTGGACCACAGGAGCCTTCTATGGCTACACCTTC
>TRBJ1-1|.|TRBV7-8|.
CASSSYTYGTEAFF
TGTGCCAGCAGCTCGTATACTTACGGCACTGAAGCTTTCTTT
>TRBJ2-2|few|TRBV30|.
CAWSPVTGELFF
TGTGCCTGGAGTCCGGTCACCGGGGAGCTGTTTTTT
>TRBJ2-5|.|TRBV5-1|TRBD2
CASSAGLAGGPQETQYF
TGCGCCAGCAGCGCCGGACTAGCGGGAGGGCCTCAAGAGACCCAGTACTTC
>TRBJ2-7|.|TRBV6-5|TRBD2
CASSSYSGGYDEQYF
TGTGCCAGCAGTTCCTATAGCGGGGGCTACGACGAGCAGTACTTC
>TRBJ2-7|.|TRBV9|TRBD1
CASSTAPGQGSYEQYF
TGTGCCAGCAGCACCGCGCCGGGACAGGGCTCCTACGAGCAGTACTTC
>TRBJ2-7|.|TRBV4-1|.
CASSQDRAYEQYF
TGCGCCAGCAGCCAAGATCGAGCCTACGAGCAGTACTTC
>TRBJ2-7|few|TRBV5-6|TRBD2
CASSFQREGDEQYF
TGTGCCAGCAGCTTCCAGCGGGAGGGCGACGAGCAGTACTTC
>TRBJ2-7|.|TRBV6-5|TRBD2
CASSPSTSGNGEQYF
TGTGCCAGCAGTCCCTCGACTAGCGGGAACGGCGAGCAGTACTTC
>TRBJ2-7|.|TRBV9|.
CASSPRANPNEQYF
TGTGCCAGCAGCCCCAGGGCCAACCCCAACGAGCAGTACTTC
>TRBJ1-2|.|TRBV6-5|.
CASSPGAHGGYTF
TGTGCCAGCAGCCCAGGGGCTCATGGTGGCTACACCTTC
>TRBJ1-5|.|TRBV2|.
CASSELDTSNQPQHF
TGTGCCAGCAGTGAATTAGACACTAGCAATCAGCCCCAGCATTTT
>TRBJ2-3|.|TRBV28|.
CASSSLDTQYF
TGTGCCAGCAGTTCGTTGGATACGCAGTATTTT
>TRBJ1-6|.|TRBV3-1/TRBV3-2|.
CASSLGQIYNSPLHF
TGTGCCAGCAGCCTAGGACAGATCTATAATTCACCCCTCCACTTT
>TRBJ1-5|.|TRBV19|.
CASSPWGEDQPQHF
TGTGCCAGTAGTCCTTGGGGGGAGGATCAGCCCCAGCATTTT
>TRBJ1-3|.|TRBV2|.
CASRDNSGNTIYF
TGTGCCAGCAGGGACAATAGTGGGAACACCATATATTTT
>TRBJ1-2|.|TRBV18|.
CASSLPVGDGYTF
TGTGCCAGCTCTCTCCCCGTTGGGGACGGCTACACCTTC
>TRBJ1-1|.|TRBV10-3|TRBD1
CAIRGQGGNTEAFF
TGTGCCATCAGGGGACAGGGGGGAAACACTGAAGCTTTCTTT
>TRBJ1-5|.|TRBV2|.
CASSVGQLSNQPQHF
TGTGCCAGCAGTGTAGGACAATTGAGCAATCAGCCCCAGCATTTT
>TRBJ2-1|.|TRBV7-9|.
CASSSAWNEQFF
TGTGCCAGCAGCTCAGCCTGGAATGAGCAGTTCTTC
>TRBJ1-5|.|TRBV19|.
CATREGNQPQHF
TGTGCCACCCGGGAGGGCAATCAGCCCCAGCATTTT
>TRBJ2-7|.|TRBV6-5|TRBD2
CASNSGRDVEQYF
TGTGCCAGCAATAGCGGGCGGGACGTAGAGCAGTACTTC
>TRBJ2-3|.|TRBV5-1|TRBD2
CASSLRGAERGTQYF
TGCGCCAGCAGCTTGAGGGGAGCGGAGCGGGGTACGCAGTATTTT
>TRBJ1-6|.|TRBV13|.
CASSLRGGYNSPLHF
TGTGCCAGCAGCTTACGGGGGGGTTATAATTCACCCCTCCACTTT
>TRBJ2-6|.|TRBV27|.
CASSRDAGANVLTF
TGTGCCAGCAGCAGGGATGCCGGGGCCAACGTCCTGACTTTC
>TRBJ2-6|.|TRBV7-2|.
CASSEGVAGANVLTF
TGTGCCAGCAGCGAGGGGGTGGCTGGGGCCAACGTCCTGACTTTC
>TRBJ1-2|.|TRBV2|.
CASSDSNYGYTF
TGTGCCAGCAGTGACTCCAACTATGGCTACACCTTC